This T cell receptor beta chain appears in the sequencing data of a study of blood T cell repertoires in COVID-19. In the study overall: The United States, Italy and Spain were the sources of the acute and convalescent COVID-19 samples. The cDNA or gDNA used as material had been derived from T cells, B-cell-depleted T cells, or PBMCs.

As handled by the study authors: Amplified reference gene primers provided the basis for estimating nucleated cell counts. Produced via immunoSEQ multiplex PCR; TCRdb's table is partial and in-frame only. V, J and clone size were drawn from that table, and D and trimming were deduced from the DNA. Among a few hundred thousand clones, roughly 88% were seen once, and the ten largest hold around 1.5%. The CDR3 spans 18 residues. V shed 2 bases and J shed 4 bases, with 20 bases lying between them. Germline V gene data show CDR1 as LNHDA and CDR2 as SQIVND (reference sequence). The receptor was derived from a middle-aged woman who had recovered from COVID-19. This sequence joins TRBV19 and TRBJ2-2, with TRBD1 as a possible D gene (7 bases). Sample: peripheral blood. CDR3 nucleotide sequence: TGTGCCAGTAGTATACCAGGGGGACTCAACCTATTCACCGGGGAGCTGTTTTTT. It yields the protein CASSIPGGLNLFTGELFF.